A single sample is the source of the 18 T cell receptor beta chains below, sequenced in a study of T cell changes during pregnancy in multiple sclerosis. Assay used: immunoSEQ multiplex PCR; TCRdb lists only in-frame clones, some missing. The data show some 16,000 clones, with almost 85% seen just once and more than 8.5% held by the top ten. The input for sequencing was CD8+ T cells from peripheral blood mononuclear cells, taken in the second trimester of pregnancy. The receptors were sampled from a female donor in good health, enrolled as a control in a pregnancy study.

The V gene is TRBV4-2, the J gene TRBJ2-3, with D perhaps TRBD2 (5 bases). The length of the CDR3 is 12 residues. The germline CDR1 and CDR2 sequences are LGHNA and YNFKEQ. Trimming removed 6 bases at V and 6 bases at J, with 10 bases between. For the CDR3, the DNA is TGTGCCAGCAGTTGGAGGTCGGATACGCAGTATTTT. Its protein product is CASSWRSDTQYF.

V and J are TRBV10-2 and TRBJ1-5; TRBD1 matches 7 bases. V shed 5 bases, J shed 6 bases, and the junction held 7 bases outside the gene matches. The CDR3 has 14 residues. CDR1 is WSHSY and CDR2 is SAAADI in the germline V gene. CDR3 coding DNA: TGCGCCAGCAGTCAGACAGGGCGTCGTCAGCCCCAGCATTTT. Translation gives CASSQTGRRQPQHF.

The chain couples TRBV11-2 to TRBJ2-7; TRBD1 matches at 7 bases. This CDR3 spans 16 amino acids. J was trimmed by 2 bases and V by 5 bases; bases with no gene match: 12. The germline CDR1 and CDR2 sequences are SGHAT and FQNNGV. The CDR3 sequence is CASSLSTGLGTYEQYF. The DNA of the CDR3 is TGTGCCAGCAGCCTCTCGACAGGGCTGGGAACCTACGAGCAGTACTTC.

This sequence joins TRBV5-4 and TRBJ2-1; D is unresolved. V shed 4 bases and J shed 7 bases, with 12 bases lying between them. The germline V gene encodes CDR1 SGHNT and CDR2 YYREEE (reference sequence). The CDR3 consists of 13 residues. The chain's CDR3 is CASSVAPGNEQFF. In DNA form, the CDR3 reads TGTGCCAGCAGCGTCGCCCCGGGTAATGAGCAGTTCTTC.

The chain couples TRBV5-6 to TRBJ1-5, with D unresolved. CDR1 is SGHDT and CDR2 is YYEEEE in the germline V gene. V was cut by 0 bases and J by 3 bases, with 7 bases left in between. The CDR3 has 14 amino acids. The CDR3 DNA sequence: TGTGCCAGCAGCTTGGCCGGGAACAATCAGCCCCAGCATTTT. Translated: CASSLAGNNQPQHF.

The rearrangement uses TRBV4-2 and TRBJ2-1, with 8 bases aligning to TRBD2. There are 17 residues in the CDR3. V lost 0 bases to trimming and J lost 6 bases; unmatched junction nucleotides: 10. Germline loops: CDR1 LGHNA, CDR2 YNFKEQ. CDR3 coding DNA: TGTGCCAGCAGCCAAGACGGTCCGGGGGGGCCGAGCAATGAGCAGTTCTTC. Translating gives CASSQDGPGGPSNEQFF.

This chain connects TRBV19 to TRBJ2-1, with TRBD2 matching over 9 bases. CDR1 is LNHDA and CDR2 is SQIVND in the germline V gene (reference sequence). The CDR3 totals 17 residues. V lost 4 bases and J lost 0; bases outside the gene matches: 7. For the CDR3, the DNA is TGTGCCAGTAGTAGGGGGAGCGGGGGGAGCTCCTACAATGAGCAGTTCTTC. Protein product: CASSRGSGGSSYNEQFF. The whole variable domain, filled in from reference TRBV19 and TRBJ2-1, reads DGGITQSPKYLFRKEGQNVTLSCEQNLNHDAMYWYRQDPGQGLRLIYYSQIVNDFQKGDIAEGYSVSREKKESFPLTVTSAQKNPTAFYLCASSRGSGGSSYNEQFFGPGTRLTVL.

The chain joins TRBV6-4 to TRBJ2-2; unclear D gene. CDR3 length equals 13 residues. Germline lookup yields CDR1 MRHNA and CDR2 SNTAGT. The V end lost 4 bases, the J end lost 1 base, and 4 bases lay between the germline ends. As DNA, the CDR3 is TGTGCCAGCAGTGCTTTGAACACCGGGGAGCTGTTTTTT. This codes for CASSALNTGELFF.

The V and J genes are TRBV29-1 and TRBJ1-1, with TRBD1 matching over 9 bases. Germline V gene sequence: CDR1 SQVTM, CDR2 ANQGSEA. This CDR3 contains 11 residues. CDR3 sequence reads: CTGQGSTEAFF. As DNA, the CDR3 is TGCACCGGACAGGGGAGCACTGAAGCTTTCTTT.

This chain connects TRBV2 to TRBJ1-2; D gene unclear. CDR3 size: 14 residues. Per germline, CDR1 SNHLY and CDR2 FYNNEI. The V end was cut by 0 bases, the J end by 3 bases, with 8 bases between. The CDR3 protein is CASSEASSDYGYTF. In DNA form, the CDR3 reads TGTGCCAGCAGTGAAGCTTCGTCGGACTATGGCTACACCTTC.

The rearrangement joins TRBV6-6 to TRBJ2-1; 10 bases agree with TRBD2. Germline V gene lookup returns CDR1 MNHNY and CDR2 SVGAGI (reference sequence). The CDR3 contains 15 residues. Trimming at V came to 6 bases and at J to 4 bases, leaving 6 bases not matched to a gene. CDR3 sequence reads: CASRTPSGGYNEQFF. The CDR3 nucleotides are TGTGCCAGCAGGACCCCTAGCGGGGGTTACAATGAGCAGTTCTTC.

The V call is TRBV27, the J call TRBJ1-1; weak D call: TRBD1 (6 bases). CDR3 length: 13 amino acids. The V end was cut by 7 bases, the J end by 4 bases, with 13 bases between. Germline CDR1 is MNHEY and CDR2 is SMNVEV (reference sequence). The CDR3 reads CASNNREGTEAFF. CDR3 sequence (DNA): TGTGCCAGCAACAACAGGGAGGGCACTGAAGCTTTCTTT.

This rearrangement joins TRBV28 to TRBJ1-5, with D possibly matching TRBD1 (5 bases). Germline loops: CDR1 MDHEN, CDR2 SYDVKM. This CDR3 spans 15 amino acids. V dropped 8 bases and J dropped 3 bases, with 17 bases sitting between them. The CDR3 region is CASRSFSGYNQPQHF. The CDR3 DNA reads as TGTGCCAGCCGATCATTCTCAGGGTACAATCAGCCCCAGCATTTT.

This sequence joins TRBV9 and TRBJ2-7; 12 bases match TRBD1. The CDR3 contains 14 residues. The trim removed 3 bases at V and 6 bases at J, leaving 4 bases unmatched. Germline CDR1 is SGDLS and CDR2 is YYNGEE. The CDR3 nucleotides are TGTGCCAGCAGCGCCGGGACAGGGGGCTTCGAGCAGTACTTC. This translates into CASSAGTGGFEQYF.

The DNA of the CDR3 is TGTGCCAGCAGTTTGGGAGGGATCTACGAGCAGTACTTC. This codes for CASSLGGIYEQYF. The V gene is TRBV27, the J gene TRBJ2-7; 7 nucleotides line up with TRBD2. V dropped 3 bases and J dropped 3; count of bases not matched to a gene: 2. CDR3 length equals 13 residues. The germline V gene encodes CDR1 MNHEY and CDR2 SMNVEV (reference sequence).

The V and J genes are TRBV7-8 and TRBJ2-2, with 8 bases identical to TRBD1. Germline values: CDR1 SGHVS, CDR2 FQNEAQ. The trim removed 5 bases at V and 7 bases at J, leaving 6 bases unmatched. The CDR3 sequence is 14 residues long. The chain's CDR3 is CASSIQGANGELFF. CDR3 nucleotides: TGTGCCAGCAGCATCCAGGGGGCGAACGGGGAGCTGTTTTTT.

This rearrangement joins TRBV9 to TRBJ1-4; 9 nucleotides match TRBD1. The CDR3 contains 15 residues. Germline V CDR1 and CDR2: SGDLS, YYNGEE. V shed 4 bases and J 5 bases; nucleotides not matched to a gene: 6. CDR3: CASSKRGTGNEKLFF. CDR3 DNA sequence: TGTGCCAGCAGCAAACGAGGGACAGGGAATGAAAAACTGTTTTTT.

The chain recombines TRBV4-1 with TRBJ1-4; no clear D gene. The V and J ends lost 4 bases and 7 bases respectively, with 13 bases between them. The CDR3 loop spans 14 amino acids. Per germline, CDR1 MGHRA and CDR2 YSYEKL. In DNA, the CDR3 is TGCGCCAGCAGCCCCTTGAGGGTGGGTGAAAAACTGTTTTTT. Translating gives CASSPLRVGEKLFF.